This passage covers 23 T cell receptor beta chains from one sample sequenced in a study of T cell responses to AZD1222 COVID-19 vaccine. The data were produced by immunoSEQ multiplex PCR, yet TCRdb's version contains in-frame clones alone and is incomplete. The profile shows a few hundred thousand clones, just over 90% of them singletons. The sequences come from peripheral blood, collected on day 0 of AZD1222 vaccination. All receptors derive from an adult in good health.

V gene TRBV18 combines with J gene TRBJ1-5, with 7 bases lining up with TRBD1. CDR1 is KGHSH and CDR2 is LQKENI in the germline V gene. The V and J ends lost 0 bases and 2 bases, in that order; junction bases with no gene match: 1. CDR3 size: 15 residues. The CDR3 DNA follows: TGTGCCAGCTCACCACCTGGGACAGGCAATCAGCCCCAGCATTTT. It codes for CASSPPGTGNQPQHF. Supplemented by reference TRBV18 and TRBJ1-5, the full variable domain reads NAGVMQNPRHLVRRRGQEARLRCSPMKGHSHVYWYRQLPEEGLKFMVYLQKENIIDESGMPKERFSAEFPKEGPSILRIQQVVRGDSAAYFCASSPPGTGNQPQHFGDGTRLSIL.

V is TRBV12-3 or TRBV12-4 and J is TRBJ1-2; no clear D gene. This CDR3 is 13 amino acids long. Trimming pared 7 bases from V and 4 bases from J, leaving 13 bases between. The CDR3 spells CASTLGRSYGYTF. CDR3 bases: TGTGCCAGCACCCTGGGCAGGAGCTATGGCTACACCTTC.

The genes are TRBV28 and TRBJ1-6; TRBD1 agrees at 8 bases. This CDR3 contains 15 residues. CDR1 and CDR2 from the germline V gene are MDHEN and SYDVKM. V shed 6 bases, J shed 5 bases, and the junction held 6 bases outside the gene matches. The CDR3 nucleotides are TGTGCCAGCAGCCCCCAGGACAGGGATAATTCACCCCTCCACTTT. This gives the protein CASSPQDRDNSPLHF.

DNA for the CDR3: TGTGCCAGCAACCACGGCAGCCTCGGGCACTACGAGCAGTACTTC. Translation gives CASNHGSLGHYEQYF. The J gene is TRBJ2-7, the V gene TRBV18; D uncertain. CDR3 length: 15 residues. Germline CDR1 and CDR2: KGHSH and LQKENI. V lost 8 bases and J lost 3, with 20 bases in between.

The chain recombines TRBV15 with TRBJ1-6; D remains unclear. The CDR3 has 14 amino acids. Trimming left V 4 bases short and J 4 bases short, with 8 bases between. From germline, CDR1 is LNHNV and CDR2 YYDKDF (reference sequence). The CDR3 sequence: CATSNRRYNSPLHF. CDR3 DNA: TGTGCCACCAGCAACCGCCGGTATAATTCACCCCTCCACTTT.

The chain's CDR3 is CAISESILRDTQYF. The CDR3 DNA follows: TGTGCCATCAGTGAGTCGATACTGAGAGATACGCAGTATTTT. This chain links TRBV10-3 with TRBJ2-3; D ambiguous. The CDR3 has 14 amino acids. Trimming removed 0 bases at V and 5 bases at J, with 9 bases between. In germline, CDR1 is ENHRY, CDR2 SYGVKD.

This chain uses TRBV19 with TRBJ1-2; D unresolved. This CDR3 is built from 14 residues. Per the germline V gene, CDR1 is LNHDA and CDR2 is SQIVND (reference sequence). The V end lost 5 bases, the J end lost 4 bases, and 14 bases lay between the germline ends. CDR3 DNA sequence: TGTGCCAGTAGTTCGGGTCCGGCCTTCTATGGCTACACCTTC. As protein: CASSSGPAFYGYTF.

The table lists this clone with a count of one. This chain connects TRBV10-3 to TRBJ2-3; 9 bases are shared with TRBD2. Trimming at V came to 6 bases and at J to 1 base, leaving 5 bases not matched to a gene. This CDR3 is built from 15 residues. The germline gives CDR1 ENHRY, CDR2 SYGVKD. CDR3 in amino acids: CAIRAGGLGTDTQYF. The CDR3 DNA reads TGTGCCATCAGGGCGGGGGGGCTCGGCACAGATACGCAGTATTTT.

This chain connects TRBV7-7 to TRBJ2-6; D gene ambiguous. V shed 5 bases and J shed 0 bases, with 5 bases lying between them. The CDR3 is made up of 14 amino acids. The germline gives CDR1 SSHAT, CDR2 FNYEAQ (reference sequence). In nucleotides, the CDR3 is TGTGCCAGCAGCCCAAGCTCTGGGGCCAACGTCCTGACTTTC. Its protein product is CASSPSSGANVLTF.

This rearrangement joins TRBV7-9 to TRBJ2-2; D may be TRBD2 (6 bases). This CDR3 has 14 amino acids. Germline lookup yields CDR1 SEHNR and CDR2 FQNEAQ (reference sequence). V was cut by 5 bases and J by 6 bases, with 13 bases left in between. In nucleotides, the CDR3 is TGTGCCAGCAGCCTGGGCCCGGGAGCCGGGGAGCTGTTTTTT. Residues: CASSLGPGAGELFF.

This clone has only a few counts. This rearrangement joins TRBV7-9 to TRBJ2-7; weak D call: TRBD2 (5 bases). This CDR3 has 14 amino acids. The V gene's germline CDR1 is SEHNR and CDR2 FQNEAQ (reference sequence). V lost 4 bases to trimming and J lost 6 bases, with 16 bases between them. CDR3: CASSSGLGVFEQYF. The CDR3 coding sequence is TGTGCCAGCAGCTCCGGGCTCGGGGTCTTCGAGCAGTACTTC.

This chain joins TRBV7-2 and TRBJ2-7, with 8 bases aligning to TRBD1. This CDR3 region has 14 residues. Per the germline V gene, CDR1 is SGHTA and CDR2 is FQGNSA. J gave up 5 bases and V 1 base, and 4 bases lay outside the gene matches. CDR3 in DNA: TGTGCCAGCAGCTTAGGGGGACAGGCGAACGAGCAGTACTTC. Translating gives CASSLGGQANEQYF.

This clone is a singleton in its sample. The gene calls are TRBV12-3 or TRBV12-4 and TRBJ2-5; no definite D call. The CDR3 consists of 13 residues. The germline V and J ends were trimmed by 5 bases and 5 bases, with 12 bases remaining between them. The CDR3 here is CASSRTVRETQYF. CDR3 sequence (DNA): TGTGCCAGCAGTAGGACGGTTCGTGAGACCCAGTACTTC.

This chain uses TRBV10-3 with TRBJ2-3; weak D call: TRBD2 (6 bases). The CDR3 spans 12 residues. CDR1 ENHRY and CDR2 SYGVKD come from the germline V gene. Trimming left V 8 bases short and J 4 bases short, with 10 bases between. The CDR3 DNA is TGTGCCATCGGGGGGACCGCAGATACGCAGTATTTT. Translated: CAIGGTADTQYF.

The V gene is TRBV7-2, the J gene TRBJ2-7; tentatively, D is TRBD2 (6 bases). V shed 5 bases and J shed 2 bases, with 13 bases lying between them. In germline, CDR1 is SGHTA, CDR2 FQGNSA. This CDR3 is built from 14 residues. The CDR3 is CASSPVGGPYEQYF. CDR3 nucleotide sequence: TGTGCCAGCAGCCCAGTAGGAGGGCCCTACGAGCAGTACTTC. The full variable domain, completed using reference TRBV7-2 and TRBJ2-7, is GAGVSQSPSNKVTEKGKDVELRCDPISGHTALYWYRQSLGQGLEFLIYFQGNSAPDKSGLPSDRFSAERTGGSVSTLTIQRTQQEDSAVYLCASSPVGGPYEQYFGPGTRLTVT.

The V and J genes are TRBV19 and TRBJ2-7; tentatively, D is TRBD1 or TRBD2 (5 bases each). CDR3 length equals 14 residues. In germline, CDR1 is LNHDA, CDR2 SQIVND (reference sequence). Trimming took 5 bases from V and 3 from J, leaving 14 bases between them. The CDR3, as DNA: TGTGCCAGTAGTGCCCGGGACCGAATCTACGAGCAGTACTTC. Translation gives CASSARDRIYEQYF. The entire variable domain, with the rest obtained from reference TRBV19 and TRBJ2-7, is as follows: DGGITQSPKYLFRKEGQNVTLSCEQNLNHDAMYWYRQDPGQGLRLIYYSQIVNDFQKGDIAEGYSVSREKKESFPLTVTSAQKNPTAFYLCASSARDRIYEQYFGPGTRLTVT.

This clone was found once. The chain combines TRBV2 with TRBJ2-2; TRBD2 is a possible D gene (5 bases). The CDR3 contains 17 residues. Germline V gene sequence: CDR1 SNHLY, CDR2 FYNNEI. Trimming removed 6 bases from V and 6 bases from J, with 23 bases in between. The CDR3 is CASRPFLYTRSPGELFF. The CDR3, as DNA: TGTGCCAGCAGGCCCTTCCTCTATACTAGGTCCCCCGGGGAGCTGTTTTTT.

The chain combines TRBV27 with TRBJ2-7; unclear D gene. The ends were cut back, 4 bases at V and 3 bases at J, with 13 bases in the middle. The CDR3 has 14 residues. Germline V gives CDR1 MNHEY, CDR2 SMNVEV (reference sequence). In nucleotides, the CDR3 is TGTGCCAGCAGTTATAGGCTATCGCACTACGAGCAGTACTTC. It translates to CASSYRLSHYEQYF.

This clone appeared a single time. The CDR3, as DNA: TGTGCCAGCAGTTCACCTTGGACAGGGAGGGGCTACGAGCAGTACTTC. It encodes CASSSPWTGRGYEQYF. The chain carries TRBV28 and TRBJ2-7; D may be TRBD1 (8 bases). The V end lost 4 bases, the J end lost 3 bases, and 19 bases lay between the germline ends. CDR1 is MDHEN and CDR2 is SYDVKM in the germline V gene. The CDR3 length is 16 residues.

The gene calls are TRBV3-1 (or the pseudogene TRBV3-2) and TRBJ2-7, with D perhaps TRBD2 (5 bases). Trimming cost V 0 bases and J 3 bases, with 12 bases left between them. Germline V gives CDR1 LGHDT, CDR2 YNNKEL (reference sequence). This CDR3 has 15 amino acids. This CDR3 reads CASSQDLGRDYEQYF. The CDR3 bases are TGTGCCAGCAGCCAAGATCTGGGGAGAGACTACGAGCAGTACTTC.

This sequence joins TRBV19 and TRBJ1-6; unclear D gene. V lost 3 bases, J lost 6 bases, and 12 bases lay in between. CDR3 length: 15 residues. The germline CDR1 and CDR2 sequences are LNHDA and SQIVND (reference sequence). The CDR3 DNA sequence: TGTGCCAGTAGTATCAACAGAGACCTTAATTCACCCCTCCACTTT. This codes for CASSINRDLNSPLHF.

The CDR3 DNA follows: TGTGCCAGCACGACATTCGCAACTAATGAAAAACTGTTTTTT. Translating it yields CASTTFATNEKLFF. The rearrangement joins TRBV2 to TRBJ1-4; D is unresolved. V was pared by 7 bases and J by 0 bases, with 9 bases between. This CDR3 spans 14 amino acids. Germline V gene lookup returns CDR1 SNHLY and CDR2 FYNNEI.

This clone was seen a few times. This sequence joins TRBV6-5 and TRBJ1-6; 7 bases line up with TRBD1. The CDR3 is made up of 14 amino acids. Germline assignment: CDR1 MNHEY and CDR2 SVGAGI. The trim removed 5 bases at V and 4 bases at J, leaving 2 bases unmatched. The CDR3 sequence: CASSRTGYNSPLHF. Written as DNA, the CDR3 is TGTGCCAGCAGTCGGACAGGTTATAATTCACCCCTCCACTTT.